The 20 T cell receptor beta chains below come from one sample, sequenced in a study of beta chain features in type 1 diabetes. Every bit of the isolated RNA underwent reverse transcription, so sequencing read expressed TCRB transcripts. Generated by immunoSEQ multiplex PCR, the TCRdb table keeps only in-frame clones and is missing some. Of 200,000 to 300,000 clones in the sample, 14% were seen once. Sequenced sample: naive CD4+ T cells from blood. These receptors all come from a woman aged 40 to 55 in good health.

This chain connects TRBV27 to TRBJ1-2; D call uncertain. There are 15 residues in the CDR3. V was cut by 0 bases and J by 4 bases, with 12 bases left in between. The germline CDR1 and CDR2 sequences are MNHEY and SMNVEV (reference sequence). The CDR3 DNA is TGTGCCAGCAGTTTATCCAGGCTCCCCTCCTATGGCTACACCTTC. This sequence encodes CASSLSRLPSYGYTF.

This sequence joins TRBV27 and TRBJ2-3; TRBD2 agrees at 12 bases. Per germline, CDR1 MNHEY and CDR2 SMNVEV (reference sequence). The CDR3 is made up of 17 amino acids. J gave up 8 bases and V 5 bases, and 14 bases lay outside the gene matches. The CDR3 spells CASSTRSSGGALGTQYF. CDR3 sequence (DNA): TGTGCCAGCAGTACCCGCTCTAGCGGGGGGGCCCTAGGTACGCAGTATTTT.

The V call is TRBV5-6, the J call TRBJ2-3; 10 positions match TRBD2. The V and J ends lost 4 bases and 1 base, in that order; junction bases with no gene match: 3. The CDR3 extends over 15 amino acids. The germline gives CDR1 SGHDT, CDR2 YYEEEE. The CDR3 protein is CASSLSGGRTDTQYF. The CDR3 nucleotides read TGTGCCAGCAGCCTTAGCGGGGGGCGCACAGATACGCAGTATTTT.

This clone has more than one count but fewer than ten. The genes are TRBV27 and TRBJ2-2; possible D gene TRBD1, 5 bases. V dropped 3 bases and J dropped 4 bases, with 12 bases sitting between them. Germline V lookup: CDR1 MNHEY, CDR2 SMNVEV (reference sequence). This CDR3 has 15 amino acids. CDR3 bases: TGTGCCAGCAGTTTTATTGGCAGGGCCACCGGGGAGCTGTTTTTT. It is translated as CASSFIGRATGELFF.

The genes are TRBV5-1 and TRBJ2-3, with 10 bases that match TRBD2. V lost 0 bases and J lost 5; bases outside the gene matches: 15. The CDR3 consists of 19 residues. Germline values: CDR1 SGHRS, CDR2 YFSETQ. CDR3: CASSLATGLAVGARDTQYF. The CDR3 DNA is TGCGCCAGCAGCTTGGCCACCGGACTAGCGGTCGGAGCACGAGATACGCAGTATTTT.

This clone was seen repeatedly, ten times or more. The rearrangement uses TRBV7-2 and TRBJ2-7, with TRBD2 matching over 8 bases. This CDR3 is built from 14 residues. V trimming: 1 base; J trimming: 11 bases; junction bases outside the gene matches: 10. CDR1 SGHTA and CDR2 FQGNSA come from the germline V gene. The CDR3 spells CASSLVGVAGKEYF. The CDR3 DNA is TGTGCCAGCAGCTTAGTGGGGGTAGCGGGGAAGGAGTACTTC.

The chain combines TRBV5-1 with TRBJ1-2; D might be TRBD1 (5 bases). Per germline, CDR1 SGHRS and CDR2 YFSETQ. Between the trimmed V and J ends, which lost 4 bases and 3 bases, there was a span of 10 bases. The length of the CDR3 is 13 residues. The CDR3 nucleotides are TGCGCCAGCAGCCAGGGTGCGGACTATGGCTACACCTTC. Protein: CASSQGADYGYTF.

The chain recombines TRBV2 with TRBJ1-1; the D gene is possibly TRBD1 (6 bases). Germline V gene sequence: CDR1 SNHLY, CDR2 FYNNEI. The CDR3 is 13 residues long. Deletions cut 4 bases from V and 6 bases from J, with 12 bases between. The chain's CDR3 is CASSGEGVAEAFF. CDR3 DNA sequence: TGTGCCAGCAGTGGGGAGGGGGTGGCTGAAGCTTTCTTT.

The chain joins TRBV5-1 to TRBJ1-4; 8 bases align to TRBD1. CDR3 length: 13 residues. Unmatched junction bases numbered 4, after V lost 4 bases and J lost 8 bases. Germline values: CDR1 SGHRS, CDR2 YFSETQ. The CDR3 DNA follows: TGCGCCAGCAGCCCCGGACAGGGCGAAAAACTGTTTTTT. This sequence encodes CASSPGQGEKLFF.

The V and J genes are TRBV18 and TRBJ2-7, with D unclear. V lost 5 bases and J lost 3, with 8 bases in between. The germline V gene has CDR1 KGHSH and CDR2 LQKENI. The CDR3 extends over 12 amino acids. CDR3: CASSATLYEQYF. Here the CDR3 DNA reads TGTGCCAGCTCAGCGACTCTCTACGAGCAGTACTTC. Full variable domain (missing parts from reference TRBV18 and TRBJ2-7): NAGVMQNPRHLVRRRGQEARLRCSPMKGHSHVYWYRQLPEEGLKFMVYLQKENIIDESGMPKERFSAEFPKEGPSILRIQQVVRGDSAAYFCASSATLYEQYFGPGTRLTVT.

The rearrangement uses TRBV11-2 and TRBJ2-1, with 11 nucleotides matching TRBD1. Trimming removed 5 bases from V and 5 bases from J; junction bases left unmatched: 5. CDR1 SGHAT and CDR2 FQNNGV come from the germline V gene. CDR3 length: 15 amino acids. The CDR3 loop reads CASSRRGQGDNEQFF. CDR3 DNA: TGTGCCAGCAGCCGCCGGGGACAGGGGGACAATGAGCAGTTCTTC.

The rearrangement links TRBV7-6 to TRBJ1-1; 7 bases align to TRBD1. With V trimmed by 1 base and J by 9 bases, 8 bases remained unmatched. The length of the CDR3 is 14 residues. Per germline, CDR1 SGHVS and CDR2 FNYEAQ. Here the CDR3 DNA reads TGTGCCAGCAGCTTAGAAGGACAGGTGCACAAAGCTTTCTTT. Translation gives CASSLEGQVHKAFF.

The chain uses TRBV27 and TRBJ1-2, with TRBD1 as a possible D gene (5 bases). V was trimmed by 3 bases and J by 4 bases, leaving 15 bases between them. Germline V gene sequence: CDR1 MNHEY, CDR2 SMNVEV (reference sequence). The CDR3 has 15 residues. In DNA form, the CDR3 reads TGTGCCAGCAGTTTGGGGCAGGGTAAATCCTATGGCTACACCTTC. Translating gives CASSLGQGKSYGYTF.

This rearrangement joins TRBV7-9 to TRBJ2-3; TRBD2 matches 10 bases. This CDR3 is 16 amino acids long. The V gene end was trimmed by 1 base and the J gene end by 2 bases; junction bases not matched to a gene: 3. Germline V gene data show CDR1 as SEHNR and CDR2 as FQNEAQ (reference sequence). CDR3 in DNA: TGTGCCAGCAGCTTAGTACTAGCGGGGCACACAGATACGCAGTATTTT. Translation gives CASSLVLAGHTDTQYF.

This clone was seen repeatedly, ten times or more. DNA of the CDR3: TGTGCCACTGGACTAGCGGACAATGAGCAGTTCTTC. This translates into CATGLADNEQFF. V gene TRBV10-3 combines with J gene TRBJ2-1; TRBD2 matches at 10 bases. V shed 10 bases and J 5 bases; nucleotides not matched to a gene: 2. Germline-derived CDR1 and CDR2 are ENHRY and SYGVKD. The CDR3 has 12 residues.

This clone was seen more than once but under ten times. The V call is TRBV5-4, the J call TRBJ2-6; 8 nucleotides line up with TRBD1. The V segment lost 3 bases and the J segment 8 bases; nucleotides outside the gene matches: 7. Germline V gene lookup returns CDR1 SGHNT and CDR2 YYREEE (reference sequence). There are 15 residues in the CDR3. This CDR3 reads CASSYRTGRTNVLTF. The DNA for the CDR3 is TGTGCCAGCAGCTATAGGACAGGGAGAACCAACGTCCTGACTTTC.

The CDR3 DNA follows: TGCAGCGTCATGGACAGGACAACTAATGAAAAACTGTTTTTT. It encodes CSVMDRTTNEKLFF. The rearrangement uses TRBV29-1 and TRBJ1-4; 7 nucleotides agree with TRBD1. Trimming took 6 bases from V and 0 from J; bases not matched to a gene: 4. The CDR3 sequence is 14 residues long. Per germline, CDR1 SQVTM and CDR2 ANQGSEA. Full variable domain (remainder filled in from reference TRBV29-1 and TRBJ1-4): SAVISQKPSRDICQRGTSLTIQCQVDSQVTMMFWYRQQPGQSLTLIATANQGSEATYESGFVIDKFPISRPNLTFSTLTVSNMSPEDSSIYLCSVMDRTTNEKLFFGSGTQLSVL.

The chain recombines TRBV11-2 with TRBJ2-7; D remains unclear. With 5 bases removed from V and 3 bases from J, the gap between germline ends came to 8 bases. CDR1 SGHAT and CDR2 FQNNGV come from the germline V gene. This CDR3 is built from 12 residues. In DNA, the CDR3 is TGTGCCAGCAGCCCCTCTCGCTACGAGCAGTACTTC. Protein sequence: CASSPSRYEQYF.

This chain uses TRBV5-1 with TRBJ2-1, with 10 positions matching TRBD2. The length of the CDR3 is 15 residues. In germline, CDR1 is SGHRS, CDR2 YFSETQ. The V gene end was trimmed by 0 bases and the J gene end by 4 bases; junction bases not matched to a gene: 1. This CDR3 reads CASSLELAGYNEQFF. DNA of the CDR3: TGCGCCAGCAGCTTGGAACTAGCGGGGTACAATGAGCAGTTCTTC. Together with reference TRBV5-1 and TRBJ2-1, the CDR3 gives the full variable domain: KAGVTQTPRYLIKTRGQQVTLSCSPISGHRSVSWYQQTPGQGLQFLFEYFSETQRNKGNFPGRFSGRQFSNSRSEMNVSTLELGDSALYLCASSLELAGYNEQFFGPGTRLTVL.

The chain carries TRBV10-1 and TRBJ2-3, with D perhaps matching TRBD1 (6 bases). Germline values: CDR1 WNHNN, CDR2 SYGVQD (reference sequence). V was trimmed by 7 bases and J by 2 bases, leaving 10 bases between them. The CDR3 spans 13 residues. CDR3 sequence: CASTGQYTDTQYF. The CDR3 bases are TGCGCCAGCACAGGACAGTACACAGATACGCAGTATTTT.